This TCR beta chain comes out of a study of cytomegalovirus exposure and HLA in healthy donors. The germline V gene encodes CDR1 LNHNV and CDR2 YYDKDF (reference sequence). This CDR3 region has 15 residues. The V gene end was trimmed by 2 bases and the J gene end by 3 bases; junction bases not matched to a gene: 3. Clones were read by immunoSEQ multiplex PCR, and TCRdb kept only the in-frame ones, dropping some. This sample yields 150,000 or so clones, of which roughly 83% are seen a single time; approximately 10% belongs to the top ten. The TCR was taken from a man younger than 40 in good health and CMV-seropositive. The genes are TRBV15 and TRBJ2-7, with 11 nucleotides matching TRBD1. The sample consisted of PBMCs. CDR3 amino acids: CATSRRGQGVYEQYF. The CDR3 region has the DNA TGTGCCACCAGCAGAAGGGGACAGGGGGTCTACGAGCAGTACTTC.